A single sample is the source of the 21 T cell receptor beta chains below, sequenced in a study of cytomegalovirus exposure and HLA in healthy donors. Assay: immunoSEQ multiplex PCR; the TCRdb copy retains only in-frame clones and omits some. The sample has 200,000 to 250,000 clones, roughly 87% seen once; the top ten hold about 2%. Sequenced: PBMCs. All receptors come from a woman under 30 in good health and CMV-seropositive.

The genes are TRBV21-1 and TRBJ1-2. TRBV21-1 is annotated as a pseudogene. This CDR3 has 15 residues. CDR3 in DNA: TGTGCCAGCAGCAAAAGGGCTGGCAGCGGGTATGGCTACACCTTC. It codes for CASSKRAGSGYGYTF.

Worth noting for this clone: Sequence at one end of the junction differs from germline and may be a read error. The genes are TRBV10-3 and TRBJ2-7; 7 bases match TRBD1. Germline V gene data show CDR1 as ENHRY and CDR2 as SYGVKD. This CDR3 has 14 amino acids. The CDR3 DNA reads TGTGCCATCAGTGATGAGGGGGCCGCCTACGGGCAGTACTTC. This sequence encodes CAISDEGAAYGQYF.

This clone was seen a handful of times. This chain joins TRBV2 and TRBJ1-2; possible D gene TRBD1, 6 bases. This CDR3 comprises 12 residues. The germline V and J ends were trimmed by 5 bases and 4 bases, with 8 bases remaining between them. The germline gives CDR1 SNHLY, CDR2 FYNNEI. The CDR3 here is CASSTGTYGYTF. CDR3 coding DNA: TGTGCCAGCAGTACAGGGACCTATGGCTACACCTTC.

This clone was seen just once. The chain is built from TRBV28 and TRBJ1-4; D may be TRBD1 (5 bases). Germline CDR1 reads MDHEN; CDR2 reads SYDVKM. Deletions cut 7 bases from V and 4 bases from J, with 28 bases between. CDR3 length: 19 residues. The CDR3 protein is CASTPRWGRALSLNEKLFF. Here the CDR3 DNA reads TGTGCCAGCACCCCCAGGTGGGGCAGGGCCCTCTCTCTTAATGAAAAACTGTTTTTT. The whole variable domain, filled in from reference TRBV28 and TRBJ1-4, reads DVKVTQSSRYLVKRTGEKVFLECVQDMDHENMFWYRQDPGLGLRLIYFSYDVKMKEKGDIPEGYSVSREKKERFSLILESASTNQTSMYLCASTPRWGRALSLNEKLFFGSGTQLSVL.

The J gene is TRBJ2-7, the V gene TRBV5-1; 7 bases agree with TRBD1. The CDR3 length is 14 residues. V lost 4 bases, J lost 2 bases, and 6 bases stayed unmatched. CDR1 and CDR2 from the germline V gene are SGHRS and YFSETQ. The CDR3 DNA reads as TGCGCCAGCAGCCCGACAGGGATCACCTACGAGCAGTACTTC. The encoded protein is CASSPTGITYEQYF.

V gene TRBV7-3 combines with J gene TRBJ2-1; the D is unclear. The CDR3 totals 13 residues. V lost 2 bases to trimming and J lost 1 base, with 3 bases between them. CDR1 and CDR2 from the germline V gene are SGHTA and FQGTGA. The CDR3 protein is CASSLSSYNEQFF. The CDR3 nucleotides read TGTGCCAGCAGCTTATCATCCTACAATGAGCAGTTCTTC.

This clone showed up just once. V and J are TRBV20-1 and TRBJ1-4, with D possibly matching TRBD1 (5 bases). This CDR3 is 11 amino acids long. Germline-derived CDR1 and CDR2 are DFQATT and SNEGSKA (reference sequence). The CDR3 DNA is TGCCAAGGGGTGGAGAATGAAAAACTGTTTTTT. It translates to CQGVENEKLFF.

The chain uses TRBV6-5 and TRBJ2-7; 7 nucleotides agree with TRBD1. Trimming at V came to 4 bases and at J to 5 bases, leaving 2 bases not matched to a gene. Germline-derived CDR1 and CDR2 are MNHEY and SVGAGI. The CDR3 is 12 amino acids. The CDR3 reads CASSSDRDEQYF. In DNA, the CDR3 is TGTGCCAGCAGTTCCGACAGGGACGAGCAGTACTTC.

This clone was observed once. The CDR3 loop is CASSEQGSYGYTF. The CDR3 DNA reads as TGTGCCAGCAGTGAACAGGGGAGCTATGGCTACACCTTC. The chain combines TRBV2 with TRBJ1-2; the D gene is possibly TRBD1 (6 bases). This CDR3 spans 13 amino acids. V was shortened by 2 bases and J by 4 bases, with 8 bases between the two germline ends. Germline lookup yields CDR1 SNHLY and CDR2 FYNNEI.

The rearrangement uses TRBV5-6 and TRBJ1-4; tentative D call: TRBD1 (5 bases). Deletions cut 1 base from V and 4 bases from J, with 8 bases between. Germline values: CDR1 SGHDT, CDR2 YYEEEE. The CDR3 sequence is 14 residues long. CDR3 nucleotides: TGTGCCAGCAGCTTGTGGCAGGGTAATGAAAAACTGTTTTTT. It specifies CASSLWQGNEKLFF.

V gene TRBV11-2 combines with J gene TRBJ2-7; tentative D call: TRBD2 (6 bases). Looked up from germline, CDR1 is SGHAT and CDR2 is FQNNGV. Trimming took 2 bases from V and 6 from J, leaving 8 bases between them. The CDR3 runs to 12 residues. The CDR3 loop reads CASSLSSGEQYF. Written as DNA, the CDR3 is TGTGCCAGCAGCTTAAGTAGCGGCGAGCAGTACTTC.

The chain couples TRBV13 to TRBJ2-7; a weak D match, TRBD2 (6 bases). V was cut by 2 bases and J by 2 bases, with 19 bases left in between. The CDR3 runs to 17 residues. Germline lookup yields CDR1 PRHDT and CDR2 FYEKMQ (reference sequence). CDR3 amino acids: CASSLRVRGGPTYEQYF. The CDR3 DNA sequence: TGTGCCAGCAGCTTAAGGGTAAGGGGAGGTCCCACCTACGAGCAGTACTTC.

This clone was seen a single time. The gene calls are TRBV28 and TRBJ1-3; 8 nucleotides line up with TRBD1. V dropped 1 base and J dropped 0; count of bases not matched to a gene: 11. CDR1 and CDR2 (germline): MDHEN, SYDVKM. The CDR3 spans 19 residues. The CDR3 sequence is CASSLSGTGDLFSGNTIYF. CDR3 DNA sequence: TGTGCCAGCAGTTTATCAGGGACAGGCGACCTCTTCTCTGGAAACACCATATATTTT. The variable domain in full, completed from reference TRBV28 and TRBJ1-3, reads DVKVTQSSRYLVKRTGEKVFLECVQDMDHENMFWYRQDPGLGLRLIYFSYDVKMKEKGDIPEGYSVSREKKERFSLILESASTNQTSMYLCASSLSGTGDLFSGNTIYFGEGSWLTVV.

This clone has only a few counts. The chain combines TRBV30 with TRBJ1-4, with 7 bases fitting TRBD1. This CDR3 spans 13 amino acids. V was pared by 0 bases and J by 6 bases, with 1 base of the junction left unmatched. The germline CDR1 and CDR2 sequences are GTSNPN and SVGIG (reference sequence). The CDR3 here is CAWSVGQDEKLFF. In DNA, the CDR3 is TGTGCCTGGAGTGTAGGACAGGATGAAAAACTGTTTTTT.

This chain uses TRBV5-1 with TRBJ2-3, with 9 bases identical to TRBD1. The CDR3 length is 14 residues. Germline values: CDR1 SGHRS, CDR2 YFSETQ. The ends lost 2 bases at V and 5 bases at J; junction bases unmatched: 3. This chain's CDR3 is CASSLTGGIDTQYF. CDR3 in DNA: TGCGCCAGCAGCTTAACAGGGGGCATAGATACGCAGTATTTT.

This chain connects TRBV5-6 to TRBJ1-1; D unresolved. Per the germline V gene, CDR1 is SGHDT and CDR2 is YYEEEE. The CDR3 extends over 11 amino acids. The V end was cut by 4 bases, the J end by 3 bases, with 4 bases between. The CDR3 DNA is TGTGCCAGCAGCCCGGACACTGAAGCTTTCTTT. It is translated as CASSPDTEAFF.

This clone turned up a few times. V and J are TRBV5-1 and TRBJ2-3, with D perhaps TRBD2 (6 bases). Germline V gives CDR1 SGHRS, CDR2 YFSETQ. This CDR3 comprises 15 residues. Trimming cost V 0 bases and J 8 bases, with 16 bases left between them. CDR3 sequence: CASSLDAGTGGTQYF. CDR3 coding DNA: TGCGCCAGCAGCTTGGACGCAGGGACCGGGGGTACGCAGTATTTT.

This chain connects TRBV5-1 to TRBJ2-1, with 8 bases lining up with TRBD1. The length of the CDR3 is 14 residues. Germline lookup yields CDR1 SGHRS and CDR2 YFSETQ. V lost 0 bases, J lost 7 bases, and 3 bases stayed unmatched. CDR3 nucleotide sequence: TGCGCCAGCAGCTTGGGACAGGGGAGGAATGAGCAGTTCTTC. Its protein is CASSLGQGRNEQFF.

This clone turned up a few times. This rearrangement joins TRBV18 to TRBJ2-2; maybe TRBD2 (5 bases). The CDR3 covers 16 residues. Trimming stripped 3 bases from V and 0 bases from J, with 11 bases between. Germline CDR1 reads KGHSH; CDR2 reads LQKENI. CDR3 region: CASSPLGGSNTGELFF. The CDR3 bases are TGTGCCAGCTCACCCCTCGGAGGCTCGAACACCGGGGAGCTGTTTTTT.

This rearrangement joins TRBV10-1 to TRBJ2-3; 8 bases line up with TRBD2. The germline CDR1 and CDR2 sequences are WNHNN and SYGVQD (reference sequence). CDR3 length equals 14 residues. Trimming at V came to 5 bases and at J to 5 bases, leaving 6 bases not matched to a gene. The CDR3 region is CASSRAGVGDTQYF. The CDR3 DNA reads as TGCGCCAGCAGTAGAGCGGGAGTGGGAGATACGCAGTATTTT.

This sequence joins TRBV27 and TRBJ1-5; D is uncertain. Germline V gives CDR1 MNHEY, CDR2 SMNVEV (reference sequence). The V gene lost 5 bases and the J gene lost 2 bases, with 10 bases spanning the gap. CDR3 length: 14 amino acids. The CDR3 protein is CASSPPGGNQPQHF. The CDR3 nucleotides read TGTGCCAGCAGTCCCCCCGGTGGCAATCAGCCCCAGCATTTT.